This T cell receptor (beta chain) was recorded in a study of blood T cell repertoires in COVID-19. Background on the study: Acute and convalescent COVID-19 specimens originated in the United States, Italy and Spain.

CDR1 and CDR2 (germline): LGHDT, YNNKEL (reference sequence). CDR3 length: 15 amino acids. J was trimmed by 5 bases and V by 4 bases; bases with no gene match: 8. As originally analysed: Amplified reference gene primers provided the basis for estimating nucleated cell counts. Here immunoSEQ multiplex PCR was the method, and the copy in TCRdb shows in-frame clones only, minus some. That table supplies the V and J calls and clone size; D and trimming were determined from the DNA. The sample consists of 150,000 to 200,000 clones, roughly four fifths of them appearing once. Seattle's cohort entered during active infection and was followed longitudinally.

V gene TRBV3-1 (or the pseudogene TRBV3-2) combines with J gene TRBJ1-2; TRBD1 matches 9 bases. Input material: peripheral blood. The receptor was isolated from a woman aged 70 to 79 with COVID-19, enrolled during active disease. The chain's CDR3 is CASSPRTGGAYGYTF. DNA of the CDR3: TGTGCCAGCAGCCCTCGTACAGGGGGCGCGTATGGCTACACCTTC.